This T cell receptor beta chain is from a study of OX40 agonist ivuxolimab in advanced cancers. Whole-study context: Enrolled patients in dose escalation had cancers that were hepatocellular carcinoma, melanoma, renal cell or head and neck cancer. Findings and caveats of the study: There were, on average, more expanded clones in CD8+ T cells than in CD4+. CD4+ and CD8+ blood T cells expanded clonally by week 6 at 0.1 to 3.0 mg/kg. Nonresponders included some who also had low normalized T-cell clonal expansion.

The repertoire was sequenced with immunoSEQ multiplex PCR; TCRdb's copy has only in-frame clones and lacks some. The sample has approximately 76,000 clones, about 91% seen once; the top ten hold under 1%. The CDR3 spans 14 residues. The trim removed 5 bases at V and 1 base at J, leaving 2 bases unmatched. Germline V gene lookup returns CDR1 MNHEY and CDR2 SVGAGI. A word on this clone: The target antigen is unknown.

This chain links TRBV6-5 with TRBJ1-5; 7 bases fit TRBD1. This clonotype originated in an adult with an advanced solid tumor such as melanoma, head and neck, liver or kidney cancer. Source: CD4+ or CD8+ T cells sorted from blood, taken in a trial of the OX40 agonist ivuxolimab. CDR3 in DNA: TGTGCCAGCAGTGAACAGGGGAGCAATCAGCCCCAGCATTTT. Its protein is CASSEQGSNQPQHF.